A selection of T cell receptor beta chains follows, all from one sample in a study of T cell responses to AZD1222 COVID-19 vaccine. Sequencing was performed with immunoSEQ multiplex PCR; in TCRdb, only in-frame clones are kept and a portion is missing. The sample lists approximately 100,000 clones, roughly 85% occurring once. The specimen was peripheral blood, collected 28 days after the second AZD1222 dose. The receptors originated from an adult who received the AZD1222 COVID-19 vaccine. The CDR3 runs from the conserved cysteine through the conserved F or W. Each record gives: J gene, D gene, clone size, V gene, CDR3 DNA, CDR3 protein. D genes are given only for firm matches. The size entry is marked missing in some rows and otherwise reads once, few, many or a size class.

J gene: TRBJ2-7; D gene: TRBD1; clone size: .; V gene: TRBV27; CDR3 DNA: TGTGCCAGCAGTATCGGGACAGCTAGCTCCTACGAGCAGTACTTC; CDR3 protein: CASSIGTASSYEQYF
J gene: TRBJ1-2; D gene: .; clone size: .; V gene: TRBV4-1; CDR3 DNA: TGCGCCAGCAGCCGGCCTGGACTGCACTATGGCTACACCTTC; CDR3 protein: CASSRPGLHYGYTF
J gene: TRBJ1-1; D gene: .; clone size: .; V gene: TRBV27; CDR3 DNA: TGTGCCAGCAGTTCAAGACGGTCAGTAGCGGTGGCTTTCTTT; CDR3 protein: CASSSRRSVAVAFF
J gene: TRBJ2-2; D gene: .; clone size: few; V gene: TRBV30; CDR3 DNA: TGTGCCTGGAGCAGGGGAAGTGAGGTTACCGGGGAGCTGTTTTTT; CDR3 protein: CAWSRGSEVTGELFF
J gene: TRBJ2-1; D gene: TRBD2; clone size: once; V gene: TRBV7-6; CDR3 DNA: TGTGCCAGCAGCCTAGCGGGAGGGGACAATGAGCAGTTCTTC; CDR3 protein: CASSLAGGDNEQFF
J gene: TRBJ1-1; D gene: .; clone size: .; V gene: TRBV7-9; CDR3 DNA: TGTGCCAGCAGCTTTCGGGGGCAGAACACTGAAGCTTTCTTT; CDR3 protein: CASSFRGQNTEAFF
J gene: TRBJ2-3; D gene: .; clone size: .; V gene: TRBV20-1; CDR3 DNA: TGCAGTCAGCTCCTCACAGATACGCAGTATTTT; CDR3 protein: CSQLLTDTQYF
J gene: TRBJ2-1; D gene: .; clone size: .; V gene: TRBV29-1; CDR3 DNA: TGCAGCGTTGTTCTTCTGAGGAGCTCCTACAATGAGCAGTTCTTC; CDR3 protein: CSVVLLRSSYNEQFF
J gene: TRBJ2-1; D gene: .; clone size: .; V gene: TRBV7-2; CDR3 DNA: TGTGCCAGCAGCTTGTGGGGGGGCCATGGACAGGGTATCTACAATGAGCAGTTCTTC; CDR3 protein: CASSLWGGHGQGIYNEQFF
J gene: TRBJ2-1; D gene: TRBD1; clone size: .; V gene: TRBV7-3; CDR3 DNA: TGTGCCAGCAGCTTAACGGGACAGGGTTTCAATGAGCAGTTCTTC; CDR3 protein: CASSLTGQGFNEQFF
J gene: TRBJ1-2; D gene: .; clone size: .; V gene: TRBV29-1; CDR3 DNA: TGCAGCGTTGAAGATACAGGGAGAGCTAACTATGGCTACACCTTC; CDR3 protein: CSVEDTGRANYGYTF
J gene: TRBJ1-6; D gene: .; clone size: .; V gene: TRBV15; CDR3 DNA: TGTGCCACCAGCAGTAAAAGCTCCTATAATTCACCCCTCCACTTT; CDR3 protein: CATSSKSSYNSPLHF
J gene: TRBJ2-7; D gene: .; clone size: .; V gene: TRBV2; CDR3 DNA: TGTGCCAGCAGTCTCTACGAGCAGTACTTC; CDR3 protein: CASSLYEQYF
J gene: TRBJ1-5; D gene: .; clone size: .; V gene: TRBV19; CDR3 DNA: TGTGCCAGTAGTCCGTTTCCGGGACGGTCCAATCAGCCCCAGCATTTT; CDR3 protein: CASSPFPGRSNQPQHF
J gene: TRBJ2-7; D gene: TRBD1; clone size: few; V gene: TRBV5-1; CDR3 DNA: TGCGCCAGCAGCTTGCAACAGGGGACCTACGAGCAGTACTTC; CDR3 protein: CASSLQQGTYEQYF
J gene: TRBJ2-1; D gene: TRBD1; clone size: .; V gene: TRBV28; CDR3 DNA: TGTGCCAGCAGTTCGGGACAGGGGGCTTACAATGAGCAGTTCTTC; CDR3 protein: CASSSGQGAYNEQFF
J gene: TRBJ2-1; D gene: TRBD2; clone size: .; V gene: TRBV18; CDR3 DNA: TGTGCCAGCTCACCACGGGCTAGCGGGACAGCCTACAATGAGCAGTTCTTC; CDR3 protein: CASSPRASGTAYNEQFF
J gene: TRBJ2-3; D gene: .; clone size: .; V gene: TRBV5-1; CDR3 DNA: TGCGCCAGCAGCTTGGCAGTTACAGATACGCAGTATTTT; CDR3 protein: CASSLAVTDTQYF
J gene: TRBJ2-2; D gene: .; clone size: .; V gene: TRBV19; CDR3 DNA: TGTGCCAGTAGTCCCAGACTAGATCTACGGATCACCGGGGAGCTGTTTTTT; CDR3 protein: CASSPRLDLRITGELFF
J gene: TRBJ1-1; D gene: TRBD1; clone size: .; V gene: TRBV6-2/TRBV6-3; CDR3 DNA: TGTGCCAGCAGTAGACAGGGGATGAACACTGAAGCTTTCTTT; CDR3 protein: CASSRQGMNTEAFF
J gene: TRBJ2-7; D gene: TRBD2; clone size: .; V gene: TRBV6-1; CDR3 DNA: TGTGCCAGCAGTGAAGCGCTAGGAGCGGGACTATCCTACGAGCAGTACTTC; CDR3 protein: CASSEALGAGLSYEQYF
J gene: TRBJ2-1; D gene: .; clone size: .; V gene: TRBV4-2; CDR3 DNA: TGTGCCAGCAGCCTGAGGGCCCCGGGGTCCTACAATGAGCAGTTCTTC; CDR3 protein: CASSLRAPGSYNEQFF
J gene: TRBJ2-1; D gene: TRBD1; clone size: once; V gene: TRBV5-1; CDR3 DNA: TGCGCCAGCAGCGGCCGGGACAGGGGGATCGATGAGCAGTTCTTC; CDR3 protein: CASSGRDRGIDEQFF
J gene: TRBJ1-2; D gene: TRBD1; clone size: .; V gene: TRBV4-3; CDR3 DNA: TGCGCCAGCAGCCAAGGACTCGGGACAGGGGGCGGGGGTGGCTACACCTTC; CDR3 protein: CASSQGLGTGGGGGYTF
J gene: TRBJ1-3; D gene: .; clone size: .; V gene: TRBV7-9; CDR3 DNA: TGTGCCAGCAGCTCCCGGAGTTACGAGGGAAACACCATATATTTT; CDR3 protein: CASSSRSYEGNTIYF
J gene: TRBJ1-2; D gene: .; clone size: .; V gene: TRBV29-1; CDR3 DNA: TGCAGCGTTGAAAGGTGGAGAAACTATGGCTACACCTTC; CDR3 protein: CSVERWRNYGYTF
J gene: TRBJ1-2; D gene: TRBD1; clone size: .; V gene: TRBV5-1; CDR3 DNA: TGCGCCAGCAGCCTAACAGGGGGCGCCGAATATAACTATGGCTACACCTTC; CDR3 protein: CASSLTGGAEYNYGYTF
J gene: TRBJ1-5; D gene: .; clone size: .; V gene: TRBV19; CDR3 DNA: TGTGCCAGTGTAATACAGGGAAACAATCAGCCCCAGCATTTT; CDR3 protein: CASVIQGNNQPQHF
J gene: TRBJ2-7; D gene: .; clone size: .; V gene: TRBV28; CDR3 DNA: TGTGCCAGCAGTTTAATCCTGGGGACCTACGAGCAGTACTTC; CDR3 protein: CASSLILGTYEQYF
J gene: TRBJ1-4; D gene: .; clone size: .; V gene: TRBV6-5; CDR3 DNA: TGTGCCAGCAGTTACACCGGGGCCGAAAAACTGTTTTTT; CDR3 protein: CASSYTGAEKLFF
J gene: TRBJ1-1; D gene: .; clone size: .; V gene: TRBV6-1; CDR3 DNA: TGTGCCAGCAGTGAAATACAGGTTGGGACTGAAGCTTTCTTT; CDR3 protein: CASSEIQVGTEAFF
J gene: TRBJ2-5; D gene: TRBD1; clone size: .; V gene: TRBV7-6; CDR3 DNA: TGTGCCAGCAGCGGGCCGGGACAGGAGTTGGAGACCCAGTACTTC; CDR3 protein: CASSGPGQELETQYF
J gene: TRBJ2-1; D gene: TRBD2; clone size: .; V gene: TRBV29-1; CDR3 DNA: TGCAGCGTACCCCCTAGCGGATCCTACAATGAGCAGTTCTTC; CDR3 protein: CSVPPSGSYNEQFF
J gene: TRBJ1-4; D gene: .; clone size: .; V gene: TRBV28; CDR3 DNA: TGTGCCAGCAGTAAAGGACGGGCTAGGGAAAAACTGTTTTTT; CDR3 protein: CASSKGRAREKLFF
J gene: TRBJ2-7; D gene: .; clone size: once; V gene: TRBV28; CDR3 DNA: TGTGCCAGCAAAACGGGGGCCGACTCCTACGAGCAGTACTTC; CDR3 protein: CASKTGADSYEQYF
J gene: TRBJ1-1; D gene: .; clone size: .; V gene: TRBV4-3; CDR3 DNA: TGCGCCAGCAGCCAAACGACAGCGAACACTGAAGCTTTCTTT; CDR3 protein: CASSQTTANTEAFF
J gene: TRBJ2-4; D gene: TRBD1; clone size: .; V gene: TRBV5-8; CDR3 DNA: TGTGCCAGCAGCCCAGGACAGGGGTGGCCCTCGGCCAAAAACATTCAGTACTTC; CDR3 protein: CASSPGQGWPSAKNIQYF
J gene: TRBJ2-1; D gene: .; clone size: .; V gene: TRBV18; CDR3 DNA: TGTGCCAGCTCACCACCCCCCTACAATGAGCAGTTCTTC; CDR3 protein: CASSPPPYNEQFF
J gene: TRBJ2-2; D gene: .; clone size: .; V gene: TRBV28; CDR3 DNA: TGTGCCAGCAGTTTTCCTCAGACAAGCCCGAACACCGGGGAGCTGTTTTTT; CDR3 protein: CASSFPQTSPNTGELFF
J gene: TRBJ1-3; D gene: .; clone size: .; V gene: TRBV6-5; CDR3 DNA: TGTGCCAGCAGTTACGGGGACTCTGGAAACACCATATATTTT; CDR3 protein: CASSYGDSGNTIYF